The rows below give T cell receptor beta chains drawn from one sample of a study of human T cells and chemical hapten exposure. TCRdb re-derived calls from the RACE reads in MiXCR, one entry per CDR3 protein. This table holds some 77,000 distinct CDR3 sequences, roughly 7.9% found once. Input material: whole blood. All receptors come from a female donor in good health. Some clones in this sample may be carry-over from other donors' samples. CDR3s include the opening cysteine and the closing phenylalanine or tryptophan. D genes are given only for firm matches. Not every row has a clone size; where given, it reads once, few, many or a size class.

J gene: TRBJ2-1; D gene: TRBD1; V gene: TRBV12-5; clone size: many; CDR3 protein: CASGLVGMVQGANEQFF; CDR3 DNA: TGTGCTAGTGGTTTGGTAGGGATGGTGCAGGGGGCGAATGAGCAGTTCTTC
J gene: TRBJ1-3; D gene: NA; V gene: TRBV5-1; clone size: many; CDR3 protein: CASSLGDTGNTIYF; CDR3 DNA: TGCGCCAGCAGCTTGGGGGATACTGGAAACACCATATATTTT
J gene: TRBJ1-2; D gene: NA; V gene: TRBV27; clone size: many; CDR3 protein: CASTHTGSRYGYTF; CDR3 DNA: TGTGCCAGCACGCACACAGGTTCGCGCTATGGCTACACCTTC
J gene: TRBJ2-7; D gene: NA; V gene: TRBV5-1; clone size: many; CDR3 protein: CASSLGAAVTYEQYF; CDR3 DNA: TGCGCCAGCAGCTTGGGGGCGGCGGTGACCTACGAGCAGTACTTC
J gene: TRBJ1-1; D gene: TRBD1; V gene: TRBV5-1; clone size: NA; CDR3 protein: CASSPGQGAGTTEAFF; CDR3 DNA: TGCGCCAGCAGCCCAGGACAGGGGGCAGGAACGACTGAAGCTTTCTTT
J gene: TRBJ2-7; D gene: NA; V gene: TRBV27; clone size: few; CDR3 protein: CASSLVPETYEQYF; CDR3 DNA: TGTGCCAGCAGTTTAGTGCCAGAGACCTACGAGCAGTACTTC
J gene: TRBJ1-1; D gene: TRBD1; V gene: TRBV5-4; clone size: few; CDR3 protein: CASSPRTGGKSTEAFF; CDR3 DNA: TGTGCCAGCAGCCCGCGGACAGGGGGCAAGAGTACTGAAGCTTTCTTT
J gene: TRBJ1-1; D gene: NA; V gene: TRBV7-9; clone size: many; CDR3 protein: CASSPTGAGYTEAFF; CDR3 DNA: TGTGCCAGCAGTCCCACGGGGGCCGGTTACACTGAAGCTTTCTTT
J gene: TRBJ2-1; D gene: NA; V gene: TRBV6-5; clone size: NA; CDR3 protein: CASTRNSGGSYNEQFF; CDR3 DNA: TGTGCCAGCACCCGAAATTCAGGGGGGTCCTACAATGAGCAGTTCTTC
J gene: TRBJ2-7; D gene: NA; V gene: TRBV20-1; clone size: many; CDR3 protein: CSARDYEQYF; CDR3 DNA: TGCAGTGCTAGAGACTACGAGCAGTACTTC
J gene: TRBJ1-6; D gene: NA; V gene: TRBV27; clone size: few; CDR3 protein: CASRRGTSNSPLHF; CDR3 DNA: TGTGCCAGCAGGCGGGGGACATCCAATTCACCCCTCCACTTT
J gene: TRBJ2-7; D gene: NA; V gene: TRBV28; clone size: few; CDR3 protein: CASSATGRSYEQYF; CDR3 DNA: TGTGCCAGCAGTGCGACGGGTCGCTCCTACGAGCAGTACTTC
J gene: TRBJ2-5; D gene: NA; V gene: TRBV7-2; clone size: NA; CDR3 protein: CASSLSVGAQETQYF; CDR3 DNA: TGTGCCAGCAGCTTGTCCGTTGGGGCCCAAGAGACCCAGTACTTC
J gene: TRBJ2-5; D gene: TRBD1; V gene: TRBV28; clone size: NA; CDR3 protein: CASKPLGTGKETQYF; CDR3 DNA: TGTGCCAGCAAACCACTCGGGACAGGGAAAGAGACCCAGTACTTC
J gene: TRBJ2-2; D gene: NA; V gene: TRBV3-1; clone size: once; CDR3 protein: CASSQVYTGELFF; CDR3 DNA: TGTGCCAGCAGCCAAGTATACACCGGGGAGCTGTTTTTT
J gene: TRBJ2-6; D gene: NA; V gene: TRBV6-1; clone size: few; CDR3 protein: CASSVLGSGANVLTF; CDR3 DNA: TGTGCCAGCAGTGTACTGGGGAGCGGGGCCAACGTCCTGACTTTC
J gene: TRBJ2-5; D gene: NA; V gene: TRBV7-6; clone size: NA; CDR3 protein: CASSLDPGAEETQYF; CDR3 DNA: TGTGCCAGCAGCTTAGATCCAGGGGCGGAGGAGACCCAGTACTTC
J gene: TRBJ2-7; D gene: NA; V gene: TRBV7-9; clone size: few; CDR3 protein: CASSRDTNYEQYF; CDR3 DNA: TGTGCCAGCAGCCGGGACACGAACTACGAGCAGTACTTC
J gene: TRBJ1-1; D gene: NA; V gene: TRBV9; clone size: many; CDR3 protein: CASSARTMNTEAFF; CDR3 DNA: TGTGCCAGCAGCGCACGGACTATGAACACTGAAGCTTTCTTT
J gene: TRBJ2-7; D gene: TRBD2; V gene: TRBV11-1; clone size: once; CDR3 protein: CASSSLPGGHEQYF; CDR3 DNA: TGTGCCAGCAGCTCTCTGCCGGGAGGCCACGAGCAGTACTTC
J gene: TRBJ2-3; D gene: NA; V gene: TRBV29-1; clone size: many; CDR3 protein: CSVESAGYPTDTQYF; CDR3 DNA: TGCAGCGTTGAGTCTGCGGGCTACCCTACAGATACGCAGTATTTT
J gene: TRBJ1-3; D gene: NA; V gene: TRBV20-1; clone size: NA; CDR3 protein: CSASGCGAGNTIYF; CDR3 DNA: TGCAGTGCTAGTGGATGCGGGGCTGGAAACACCATATATTTT
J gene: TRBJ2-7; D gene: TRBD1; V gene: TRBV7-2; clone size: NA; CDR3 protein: CVSSLSLTGSLPEQYF; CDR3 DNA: TGTGTCAGCAGCCTGAGCCTGACAGGGAGTTTACCCGAGCAGTACTTC
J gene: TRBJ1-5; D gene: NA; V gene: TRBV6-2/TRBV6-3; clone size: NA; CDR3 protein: CASNQISNQPQHF; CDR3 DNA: TGTGCCAGCAACCAGATTAGCAATCAGCCCCAGCATTTT
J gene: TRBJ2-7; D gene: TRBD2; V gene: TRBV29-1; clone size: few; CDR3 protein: CSVVKLGGTSGGAYEQYF; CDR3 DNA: TGCAGCGTCGTGAAACTAGGGGGGACTAGCGGGGGGGCCTACGAGCAGTACTTC
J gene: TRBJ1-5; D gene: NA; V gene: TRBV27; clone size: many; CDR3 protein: CASSLLAGRNSNQPQHF; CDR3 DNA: TGTGCCAGCAGTTTACTGGCAGGGCGGAATAGCAATCAGCCCCAGCATTTT
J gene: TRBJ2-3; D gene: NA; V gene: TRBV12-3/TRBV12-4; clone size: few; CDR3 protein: CASSPYLVMGGPDTQYF; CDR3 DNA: NA
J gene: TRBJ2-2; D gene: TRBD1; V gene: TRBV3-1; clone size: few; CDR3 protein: CASSTWDRTTGELFF; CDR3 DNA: TGTGCCAGCAGCACCTGGGACAGGACCACCGGGGAGCTGTTTTTT
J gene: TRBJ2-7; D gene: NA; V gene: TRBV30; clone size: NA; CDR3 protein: CASERTFSSYEQYF; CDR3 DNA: TGTGCCTCCGAGAGGACGTTCAGCTCCTACGAGCAGTACTTC
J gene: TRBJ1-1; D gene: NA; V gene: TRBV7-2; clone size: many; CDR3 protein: CASSLDGGEGTEAFF; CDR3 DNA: TGTGCCAGCAGCTTAGACGGGGGCGAAGGTACTGAAGCTTTCTTT
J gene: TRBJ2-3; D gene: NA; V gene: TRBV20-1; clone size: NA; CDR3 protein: CSASRPGEDTQYF; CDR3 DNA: TGCAGTGCTAGCCGCCCAGGGGAAGATACGCAGTATTTT
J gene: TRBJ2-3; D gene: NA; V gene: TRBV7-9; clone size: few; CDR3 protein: CASTQPQPVDTQYF; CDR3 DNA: TGTGCCAGCACTCAGCCCCAGCCCGTAGATACGCAGTATTTT
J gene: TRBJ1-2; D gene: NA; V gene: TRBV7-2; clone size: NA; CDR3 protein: CAFGPETNYGYTF; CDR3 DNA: TGTGCCTTTGGCCCGGAAACTAACTATGGCTACACCTTC
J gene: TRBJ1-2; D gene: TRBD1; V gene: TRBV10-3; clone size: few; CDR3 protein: CAISRQGGGGYTF; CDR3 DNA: TGTGCCATCAGCAGACAGGGCGGCGGTGGCTACACCTTC
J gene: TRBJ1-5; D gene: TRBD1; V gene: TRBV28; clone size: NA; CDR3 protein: CASSFRGQVGNQPQHF; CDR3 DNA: TGTGCCAGCAGTTTCCGAGGACAGGTCGGCAATCAGCCCCAGCATTTT
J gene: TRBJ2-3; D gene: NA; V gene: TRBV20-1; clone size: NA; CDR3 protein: CSAREGGGASNTQYF; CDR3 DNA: TGCAGTGCTAGAGAGGGTGGGGGGGCGAGTAATACGCAGTATTTT
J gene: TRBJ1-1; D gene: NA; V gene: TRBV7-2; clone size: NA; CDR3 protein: CASSLTHINTEAFF; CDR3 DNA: TGTGCCAGCAGCTTAACCCACATCAACACTGAAGCTTTCTTT
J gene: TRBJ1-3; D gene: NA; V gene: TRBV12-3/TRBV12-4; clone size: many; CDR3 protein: CASNPLLGNTIYF; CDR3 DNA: TGTGCCAGCAACCCCCTTCTTGGAAACACCATATATTTT
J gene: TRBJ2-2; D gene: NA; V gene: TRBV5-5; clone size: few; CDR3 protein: CASGAHRNTGELFF; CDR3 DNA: TGTGCCAGCGGAGCGCACCGGAACACCGGGGAGCTGTTTTTT
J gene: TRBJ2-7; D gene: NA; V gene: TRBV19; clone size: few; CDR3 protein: CASSIRVKTYEQYF; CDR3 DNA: TGTGCCAGTAGTATACGGGTCAAGACCTACGAGCAGTACTTC
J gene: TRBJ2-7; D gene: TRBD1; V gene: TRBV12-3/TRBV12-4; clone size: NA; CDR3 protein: CASSNRDRGPYEQYF; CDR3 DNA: TGTGCCAGCAGTAACCGGGACAGGGGGCCATACGAGCAGTACTTC
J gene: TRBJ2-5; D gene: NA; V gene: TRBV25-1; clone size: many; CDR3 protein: CASSEYNSQETQYF; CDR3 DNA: TGTGCCAGCAGTGAATACAACAGCCAAGAGACCCAGTACTTC
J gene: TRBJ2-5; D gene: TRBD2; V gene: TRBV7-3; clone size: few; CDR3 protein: CASSGGGETQYF; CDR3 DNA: TGTGCCAGCAGCGGGGGGGGAGAGACCCAGTACTTC
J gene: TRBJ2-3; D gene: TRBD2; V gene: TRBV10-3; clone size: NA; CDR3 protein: CATLERGGGTDTQYF; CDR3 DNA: TGTGCCACCCTGGAGCGGGGGGGGGGCACAGATACGCAGTATTTT
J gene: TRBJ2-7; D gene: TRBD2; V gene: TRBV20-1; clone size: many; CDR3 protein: CSASGAGTSGGTYEQYF; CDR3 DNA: TGCAGTGCTAGCGGTGCCGGGACTAGCGGGGGTACCTACGAGCAGTACTTC
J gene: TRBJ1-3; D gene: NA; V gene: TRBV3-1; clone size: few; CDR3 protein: CASSQPRTGGNTIYF; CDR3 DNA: TGTGCCAGCAGCCAACCTAGGACGGGCGGAAACACCATATATTTT
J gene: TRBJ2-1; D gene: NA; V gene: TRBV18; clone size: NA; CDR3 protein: CASSPVRSGPIINNEQFF; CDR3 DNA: TGTGCCAGCTCACCAGTACGATCGGGTCCGATAATTAACAATGAGCAGTTCTTC
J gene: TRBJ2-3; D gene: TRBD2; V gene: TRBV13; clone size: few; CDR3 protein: CASSQGVGTSGTDTQYF; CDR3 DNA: TGTGCCAGCAGCCAGGGAGTAGGGACTAGCGGGACAGATACGCAGTATTTT
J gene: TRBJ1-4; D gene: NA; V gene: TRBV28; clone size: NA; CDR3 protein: CASSLILQGCREKLFF; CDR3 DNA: TGTGCCAGCAGTTTAATTTTGCAGGGGTGTCGTGAAAAACTGTTTTTT
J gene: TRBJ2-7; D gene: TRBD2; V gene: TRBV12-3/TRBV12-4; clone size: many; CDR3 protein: CASSGWTSSYEQYF; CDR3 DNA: TGTGCCAGCAGTGGTTGGACTAGCTCCTACGAGCAGTACTTC
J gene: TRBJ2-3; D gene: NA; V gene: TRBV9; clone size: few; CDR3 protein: CASSVGLAGTDTQYF; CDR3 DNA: TGTGCCAGCAGCGTAGGGTTAGCGGGCACAGATACGCAGTATTTT
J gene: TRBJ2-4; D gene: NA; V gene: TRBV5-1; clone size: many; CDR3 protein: CASSPSADPTGVNIQYF; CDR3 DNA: TGCGCCAGCAGCCCTAGCGCCGATCCTACAGGTGTAAACATTCAGTACTTC
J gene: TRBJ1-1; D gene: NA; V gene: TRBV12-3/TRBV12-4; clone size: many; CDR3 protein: CASSFRVPDTEAFF; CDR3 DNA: TGTGCCAGCAGTTTTCGGGTTCCGGACACTGAAGCTTTCTTT
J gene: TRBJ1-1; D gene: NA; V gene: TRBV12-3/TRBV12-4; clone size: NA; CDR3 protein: CASVTDQRNTEAFF; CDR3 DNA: TGTGCCAGTGTGACAGACCAAAGGAACACTGAAGCTTTCTTT